These 27 T cell receptor beta chains originate from one sample sequenced in a study of cytomegalovirus exposure and HLA in healthy donors. TCRdb keeps only in-frame clones here, not all; method: immunoSEQ multiplex PCR. In the table there are around 250,000 clones, about 90% of which are singletons. The sample taken for sequencing was PBMCs. The receptor source for this set is a young woman in good health and CMV-seronegative.

The rearrangement links TRBV9 to TRBJ2-1; tentative D call: TRBD2 (5 bases). V was trimmed by 6 bases and J by 6 bases, leaving 16 bases between them. CDR3 length equals 14 residues. The germline V gene has CDR1 SGDLS and CDR2 YYNGEE. Here the CDR3 reads CASTTPTAGNEQFF. The CDR3 bases are TGTGCCAGCACTACCCCTACGGCGGGCAATGAGCAGTTCTTC.

The V and J genes are TRBV7-3 and TRBJ1-6, with 8 positions matching TRBD1. The V and J ends lost 0 bases and 9 bases, in that order; junction bases with no gene match: 7. CDR3 length: 16 residues. In germline, CDR1 is SGHTA, CDR2 FQGTGA. CDR3 in amino acids: CASSLTRDRGSSPLHF. The CDR3 DNA is TGTGCCAGCAGCTTAACCCGAGACAGGGGATCTTCACCCCTCCACTTT. Based on the CDR3 plus reference TRBV7-3 and TRBJ1-6, the full variable domain is GAGVSQTPSNKVTEKGKYVELRCDPISGHTALYWYRQSLGQGPEFLIYFQGTGAADDSGLPNDRFFAVRPEGSVSTLKIQRTERGDSAVYLCASSLTRDRGSSPLHFGNGTRLTVT.

In its sample, this clone was seen once. The gene calls are TRBV19 and TRBJ1-5, with a possible D match to TRBD1 (6 bases). The germline V gene has CDR1 LNHDA and CDR2 SQIVND (reference sequence). The V gene lost 5 bases and the J gene lost 0 bases, with 14 bases spanning the gap. CDR3 length: 16 amino acids. The CDR3 DNA reads as TGTGCCAGTAGTCCACTAACAGGGAATAGCAATCAGCCCCAGCATTTT. As protein: CASSPLTGNSNQPQHF. Full variable domain (missing parts from reference TRBV19 and TRBJ1-5): DGGITQSPKYLFRKEGQNVTLSCEQNLNHDAMYWYRQDPGQGLRLIYYSQIVNDFQKGDIAEGYSVSREKKESFPLTVTSAQKNPTAFYLCASSPLTGNSNQPQHFGDGTRLSIL.

DNA for the CDR3: TGTGCCAGCAGTGTAAGCGGGGGGGTTAATGAGCAGTTCTTC. This translates into CASSVSGGVNEQFF. V and J are TRBV25-1 and TRBJ2-1; 10 bases are shared with TRBD2. The ends lost 4 bases at V and 7 bases at J; junction bases unmatched: 4. The CDR3 length is 14 residues. CDR1 is MGHDK, CDR2 SYGVNS, per germline.

The chain joins TRBV18 to TRBJ1-6, with 9 bases aligning to TRBD1. Germline V gene lookup returns CDR1 KGHSH and CDR2 LQKENI. Trimming cost V 0 bases and J 6 bases; bases outside gene matches: 0. This CDR3 region has 15 residues. DNA for the CDR3: TGTGCCAGCTCACCACCGACAGGGGGTAATTCACCCCTCCACTTT. Its protein product is CASSPPTGGNSPLHF.

The gene calls are TRBV11-2 and TRBJ2-4; 9 bases agree with TRBD2. From germline, CDR1 is SGHAT and CDR2 FQNNGV. The CDR3 runs 16 residues. J lost 4 bases, V lost 0 bases, and 4 bases had no gene match. The CDR3: CASSLDVAGVKNIQYF. CDR3 DNA: TGTGCCAGCAGCTTAGATGTAGCGGGGGTAAAAAACATTCAGTACTTC.

The rearrangement links TRBV5-1 to TRBJ1-4; TRBD1 might be the D (6 bases). The CDR3 has 14 amino acids. V dropped 4 bases and J dropped 8 bases, with 15 bases sitting between them. Per the germline V gene, CDR1 is SGHRS and CDR2 is YFSETQ. CDR3 protein: CASSPTGSEEKLFF. CDR3 DNA sequence: TGCGCCAGCAGCCCAACAGGGTCGGAGGAAAAACTGTTTTTT.

The V call is TRBV10-2, the J call TRBJ1-5; 8 nucleotides line up with TRBD1. The germline CDR1 and CDR2 sequences are WSHSY and SAAADI. V was pared by 4 bases and J by 3 bases, with 2 bases of the junction left unmatched. This CDR3 has 14 amino acids. As DNA, the CDR3 is TGCGCCAGCAGTGGGACAGGGAACAATCAGCCCCAGCATTTT. It is translated as CASSGTGNNQPQHF.

This clone has just one count. The CDR3 is CASSQEGRSVNTIYF. CDR3 coding DNA: TGTGCCAGCAGCCAAGAGGGTAGAAGCGTAAACACCATATATTTT. The gene calls are TRBV14 and TRBJ1-3; no clear D gene. CDR1 SGHDN and CDR2 FVKESK come from the germline V gene. The length of the CDR3 is 15 residues. The germline V and J ends were trimmed by 0 bases and 6 bases, with 12 bases remaining between them.

The rearrangement links TRBV5-1 to TRBJ2-1, with 10 bases lining up with TRBD2. Germline V CDR1 and CDR2: SGHRS, YFSETQ. CDR3 length equals 16 residues. The trim removed 6 bases at V and 9 bases at J, leaving 15 bases unmatched. The CDR3 loop reads CASNPESSGGGIEQFF. CDR3 in DNA: TGCGCCAGCAACCCCGAGTCGAGCGGGGGGGGGATTGAGCAGTTCTTC.

The chain recombines TRBV7-2 with TRBJ2-7, with D uncertain. Germline CDR1 reads SGHTA; CDR2 reads FQGNSA. This CDR3 has 14 amino acids. The ends were cut back, 1 base at V and 3 bases at J, with 10 bases in the middle. The CDR3 DNA is TGTGCCAGCAGCTTAGTAGTCGAGAACTACGAGCAGTACTTC. It is translated as CASSLVVENYEQYF.

The rearrangement links TRBV19 to TRBJ1-2; 12 bases match TRBD1. This CDR3 region has 16 residues. After removal of 7 bases from V and 4 bases from J, the junction contained 10 bases not matched to a gene. Germline V gene lookup returns CDR1 LNHDA and CDR2 SQIVND (reference sequence). The CDR3 sequence: CASTPQGQGAGYGYTF. CDR3 nucleotide sequence: TGTGCCAGTACTCCGCAGGGACAGGGGGCAGGCTATGGCTACACCTTC.

This clone was found once. The rearrangement links TRBV7-9 to TRBJ1-2; 7 bases line up with TRBD1. The CDR3 runs to 16 residues. Germline V gene sequence: CDR1 SEHNR, CDR2 FQNEAQ (reference sequence). Unmatched junction bases numbered 11, after V lost 4 bases and J lost 3 bases. The CDR3 DNA reads TGTGCCAGCAGCTGGGACAGTCTAAGCCTAGACTATGGCTACACCTTC. Translating it yields CASSWDSLSLDYGYTF.

There are a few counts of this clone. The rearrangement uses TRBV4-3 and TRBJ2-3; D unclear. The CDR3 is made up of 12 amino acids. CDR1 and CDR2 (germline): LGHNA, YSLEER. Trimming removed 11 bases from V and 4 bases from J, with 13 bases in between. CDR3 nucleotide sequence: TGCGCCCAATACGTCCTAGCAGATACGCAGTATTTT. Residues: CAQYVLADTQYF.

CDR3 loop: CASTERGGPSYEQYF. The CDR3 DNA follows: TGTGCCAGCACTGAGCGGGGGGGCCCTTCCTACGAGCAGTACTTC. The chain recombines TRBV19 with TRBJ2-7; 10 bases align to TRBD2. Germline CDR1 reads LNHDA; CDR2 reads SQIVND (reference sequence). This CDR3 region has 15 residues. The trim removed 9 bases at V and 1 base at J, leaving 9 bases unmatched.

This clone was seen a handful of times. The chain carries TRBV11-1 and TRBJ1-2; weak D call: TRBD1 (6 bases). Trimming took off 5 bases at V and 0 bases at J, with 19 bases between the two ends. CDR3 size: 17 residues. In germline, CDR1 is SGHAT, CDR2 FQDESV (reference sequence). Here the CDR3 DNA reads TGTGCCAGCAGCGCCCGCGACGGGACACGAGCTAACTATGGCTACACCTTC. It codes for CASSARDGTRANYGYTF. Together with reference TRBV11-1 and TRBJ1-2, the CDR3 gives the full variable domain: EAEVAQSPRYKITEKSQAVAFWCDPISGHATLYWYRQILGQGPELLVQFQDESVVDDSQLPKDRFSAERLKGVDSTLKIQPAELGDSAMYLCASSARDGTRANYGYTFGSGTRLTVV.

This clone was counted a few times. V usage is TRBV7-9 and J usage is TRBJ2-7, with TRBD1 matching over 12 bases. Germline CDR1 SEHNR, CDR2 FQNEAQ (reference sequence). The CDR3 is 16 amino acids. V gave up 5 bases and J gave up 7 bases; unmatched junction bases: 12. In DNA form, the CDR3 reads TGTGCCAGCAGCGAATGGGGAGGGACAGGGGGCGAAGAGCAGTACTTC. It specifies CASSEWGGTGGEEQYF.

A few counts support this clone. The V call is TRBV27, the J call TRBJ2-7; 9 bases are shared with TRBD2. The CDR3 contains 14 residues. Trimming took 0 bases from V and 5 from J; bases not matched to a gene: 2. CDR1 and CDR2 from the germline V gene are MNHEY and SMNVEV (reference sequence). The CDR3 region is CASSLSGLAHEQYV. The CDR3 DNA reads as TGTGCCAGCAGTTTATCGGGACTAGCCCACGAGCAGTACGTC.

The gene calls are TRBV19 and TRBJ1-5; TRBD1 is a possible D gene (5 bases). V lost 4 bases and J 3 bases, leaving 19 bases between the germline ends. Germline loops: CDR1 LNHDA, CDR2 SQIVND (reference sequence). The CDR3 extends over 17 amino acids. CDR3 DNA sequence: TGTGCCAGTAGTAAGTTGTTCAGGGATGAGAACAATCAGCCCCAGCATTTT. It translates to CASSKLFRDENNQPQHF. Full variable domain (rest looked up from reference TRBV19 and TRBJ1-5): DGGITQSPKYLFRKEGQNVTLSCEQNLNHDAMYWYRQDPGQGLRLIYYSQIVNDFQKGDIAEGYSVSREKKESFPLTVTSAQKNPTAFYLCASSKLFRDENNQPQHFGDGTRLSIL.

V gene TRBV7-2 combines with J gene TRBJ2-7; D is possibly TRBD2 (5 bases). Trimming removed 1 base from V and 5 bases from J, with 12 bases in between. Germline V lookup: CDR1 SGHTA, CDR2 FQGNSA. CDR3 length equals 14 residues. CDR3 region: CASSLVRGINEQYF. CDR3 sequence (DNA): TGTGCCAGCAGCTTAGTCCGAGGGATTAACGAGCAGTACTTC.

The chain uses TRBV7-9 and TRBJ1-6, with a possible D match to TRBD1 (5 bases). The CDR3 is made up of 13 amino acids. Trimming removed 8 bases at V and 8 bases at J, with 13 bases between. Germline loops: CDR1 SEHNR, CDR2 FQNEAQ (reference sequence). This CDR3 reads CASQGLGDSPLHF. As DNA, the CDR3 is TGTGCCAGCCAGGGACTGGGGGATTCACCCCTCCACTTT.

The V call is TRBV4-2, the J call TRBJ1-1, with D uncertain. V gave up 4 bases and J gave up 0 bases, with 12 bases separating them. The CDR3 consists of 15 residues. CDR1 LGHNA and CDR2 YNFKEQ come from the germline V gene. This CDR3 is CASSPRLSLNTEAFF. In DNA, the CDR3 is TGTGCCAGCAGCCCCCGTCTTAGCCTGAACACTGAAGCTTTCTTT.

The V and J genes are TRBV5-1 and TRBJ1-1, with D possibly being TRBD1 (5 bases). Germline values: CDR1 SGHRS, CDR2 YFSETQ. The CDR3 totals 14 residues. V lost 1 base to trimming and J lost 5 bases, with 12 bases between them. CDR3 nucleotides: TGCGCCAGCAGCTTGTCCGGGGGTCATACTGAAGCTTTCTTT. Translating it yields CASSLSGGHTEAFF. Combining the CDR3 with reference TRBV5-1 and TRBJ1-1 gives the whole variable domain KAGVTQTPRYLIKTRGQQVTLSCSPISGHRSVSWYQQTPGQGLQFLFEYFSETQRNKGNFPGRFSGRQFSNSRSEMNVSTLELGDSALYLCASSLSGGHTEAFFGQGTRLTVV.

The V and J genes are TRBV5-5 and TRBJ2-4, with TRBD2 matching 7 bases. CDR1 and CDR2 (germline): SGHKS, YYEKEE (reference sequence). The J segment lost 1 base and the V segment lost 0 bases, leaving 4 bases of the junction unmatched. The CDR3 consists of 16 residues. CDR3 sequence (DNA): TGTGCCAGCAGCTTGGGGGAGGGTTTGGCCAAAAACATTCAGTACTTC. This codes for CASSLGEGLAKNIQYF.

The chain couples TRBV10-3 to TRBJ1-5, with no clear D. The V gene's germline CDR1 is ENHRY and CDR2 SYGVKD. This CDR3 is built from 13 residues. Trimming stripped 10 bases from V and 4 bases from J, with 14 bases between. The CDR3 sequence is CATWAGTNQPQHF. CDR3 DNA sequence: TGTGCCACCTGGGCAGGAACTAATCAGCCCCAGCATTTT.

The chain uses TRBV28 and TRBJ1-4; weak D call: TRBD1 (6 bases). The CDR3 covers 15 residues. The V and J ends lost 2 bases and 5 bases respectively, with 12 bases between them. Germline values: CDR1 MDHEN, CDR2 SYDVKM. The CDR3 sequence: CASSLGPGQNEKLFF. The CDR3 DNA is TGTGCCAGCAGTTTAGGGCCCGGACAGAATGAAAAACTGTTTTTT.

This clone was observed a single time. This rearrangement joins TRBV19 to TRBJ1-4; D possibly corresponds to TRBD1 (5 bases). The length of the CDR3 is 13 residues. V shed 3 bases and J shed 7 bases, with 9 bases lying between them. Germline values: CDR1 LNHDA, CDR2 SQIVND (reference sequence). The chain's CDR3 is CASSMRGTEKLFF. CDR3 sequence (DNA): TGTGCCAGTAGTATGCGGGGGACTGAAAAACTGTTTTTT.